The sequence of this TCR beta chain was determined in a study of cytomegalovirus exposure and HLA in healthy donors. The study ran its PCR with 60 Vbeta and 13 Jbeta primers. The repertoire was sequenced with immunoSEQ multiplex PCR; TCRdb's copy has only in-frame clones and lacks some. Among some 76,000 clones listed, 78% were seen once. Trimming removed 3 bases from V and 1 base from J; junction bases left unmatched: 3. The V gene's germline CDR1 is LNHDA and CDR2 SQIVND (reference sequence). The CDR3 runs to 15 residues. Comments on this clone: At the DNA level, this CDR3 is encoded by other sequences in the same sample as well.

The receptor's source is a woman between 40 and 55 years old in good health and CMV-seropositive. Material for sequencing was PBMCs. The gene calls are TRBV19 and TRBJ2-5; 9 bases line up with TRBD2. For the CDR3, the DNA is TGTGCCAGTAGTATTTTAGCGGGGGCCCAAGAGACCCAGTACTTC. Amino acid sequence: CASSILAGAQETQYF. The variable domain in full, with the rest retrieved from reference TRBV19 and TRBJ2-5, is DGGITQSPKYLFRKEGQNVTLSCEQNLNHDAMYWYRQDPGQGLRLIYYSQIVNDFQKGDIAEGYSVSREKKESFPLTVTSAQKNPTAFYLCASSILAGAQETQYFGPGTRLLVL.